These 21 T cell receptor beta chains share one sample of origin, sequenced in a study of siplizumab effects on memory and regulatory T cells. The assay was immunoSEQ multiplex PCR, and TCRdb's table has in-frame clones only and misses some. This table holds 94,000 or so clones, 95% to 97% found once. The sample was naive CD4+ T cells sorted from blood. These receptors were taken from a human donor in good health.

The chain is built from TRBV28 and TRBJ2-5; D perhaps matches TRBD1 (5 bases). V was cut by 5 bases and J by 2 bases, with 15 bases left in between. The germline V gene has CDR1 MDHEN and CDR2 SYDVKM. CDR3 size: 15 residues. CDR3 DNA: TGTGCCAGCAGTCCGTGGACATCACCTCAAGAGACCCAGTACTTC. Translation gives CASSPWTSPQETQYF.

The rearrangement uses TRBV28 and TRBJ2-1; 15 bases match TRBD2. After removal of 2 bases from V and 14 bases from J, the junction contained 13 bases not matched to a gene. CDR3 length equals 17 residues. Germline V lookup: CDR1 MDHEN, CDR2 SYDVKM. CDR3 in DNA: TGTGCCAGCAGTTTACCGGGGACTAGCGGGGGGAACCTTTGGGAGTTCTTC. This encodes CASSLPGTSGGNLWEFF. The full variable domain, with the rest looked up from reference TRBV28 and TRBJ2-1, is DVKVTQSSRYLVKRTGEKVFLECVQDMDHENMFWYRQDPGLGLRLIYFSYDVKMKEKGDIPEGYSVSREKKERFSLILESASTNQTSMYLCASSLPGTSGGNLWEFFGPGTRLTVL.

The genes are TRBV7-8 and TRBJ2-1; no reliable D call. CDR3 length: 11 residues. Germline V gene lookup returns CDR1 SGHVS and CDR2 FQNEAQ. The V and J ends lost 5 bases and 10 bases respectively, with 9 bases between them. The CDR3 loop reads CASSKVGEQFF. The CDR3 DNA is TGTGCCAGCAGCAAAGTAGGGGAGCAGTTCTTC.

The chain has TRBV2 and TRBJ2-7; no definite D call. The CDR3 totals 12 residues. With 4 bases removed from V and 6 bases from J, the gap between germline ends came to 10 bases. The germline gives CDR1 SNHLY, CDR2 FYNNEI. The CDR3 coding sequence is TGTGCCAGCAGTGCTCAACAGATCGAGCAGTACTTC. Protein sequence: CASSAQQIEQYF. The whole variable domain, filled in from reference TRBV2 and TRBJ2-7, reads EPEVTQTPSHQVTQMGQEVILRCVPISNHLYFYWYRQILGQKVEFLVSFYNNEISEKSEIFDDQFSVERPDGSNFTLKIRSTKLEDSAMYFCASSAQQIEQYFGPGTRLTVT.

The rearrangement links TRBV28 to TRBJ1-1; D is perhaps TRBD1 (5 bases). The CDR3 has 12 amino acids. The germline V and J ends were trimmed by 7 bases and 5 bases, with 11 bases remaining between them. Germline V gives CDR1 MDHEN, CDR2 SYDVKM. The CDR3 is CASTRGVTEAFF. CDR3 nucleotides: TGTGCCAGCACCCGGGGCGTGACTGAAGCTTTCTTT.

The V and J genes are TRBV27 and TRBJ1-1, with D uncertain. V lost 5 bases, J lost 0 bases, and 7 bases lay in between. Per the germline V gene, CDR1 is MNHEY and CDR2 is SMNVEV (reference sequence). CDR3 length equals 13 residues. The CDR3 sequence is CASSALMNTEAFF. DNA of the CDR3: TGTGCCAGCAGTGCCCTCATGAACACTGAAGCTTTCTTT.

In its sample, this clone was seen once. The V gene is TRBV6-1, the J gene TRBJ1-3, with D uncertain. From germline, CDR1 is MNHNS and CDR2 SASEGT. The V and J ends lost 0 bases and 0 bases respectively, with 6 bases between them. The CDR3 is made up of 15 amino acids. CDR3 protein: CASSEARSSGNTIYF. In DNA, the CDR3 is TGTGCCAGCAGTGAAGCGAGGAGCTCTGGAAACACCATATATTTT.

CDR3 residues: CASSYEYRAVLTF. The CDR3 DNA is TGTGCCAGCAGTTACGAGTACCGGGCAGTCCTGACTTTC. The rearrangement uses TRBV6-5 and TRBJ2-6; D call uncertain. The CDR3 runs 13 residues. Germline CDR1 reads MNHEY; CDR2 reads SVGAGI. The germline V and J ends were trimmed by 2 bases and 13 bases, with 12 bases remaining between them.

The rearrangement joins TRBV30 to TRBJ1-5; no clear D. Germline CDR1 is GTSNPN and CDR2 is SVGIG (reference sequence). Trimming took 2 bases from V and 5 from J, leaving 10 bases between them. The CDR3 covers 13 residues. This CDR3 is CAWSLEGDQPQHF. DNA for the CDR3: TGTGCCTGGAGTTTGGAAGGAGATCAGCCCCAGCATTTT.

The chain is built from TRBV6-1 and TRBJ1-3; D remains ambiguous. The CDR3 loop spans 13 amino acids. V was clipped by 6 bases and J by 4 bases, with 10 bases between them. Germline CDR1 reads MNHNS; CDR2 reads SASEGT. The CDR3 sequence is CASRETGGNTIYF. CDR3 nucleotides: TGTGCCAGCAGGGAAACCGGAGGAAACACCATATATTTT.

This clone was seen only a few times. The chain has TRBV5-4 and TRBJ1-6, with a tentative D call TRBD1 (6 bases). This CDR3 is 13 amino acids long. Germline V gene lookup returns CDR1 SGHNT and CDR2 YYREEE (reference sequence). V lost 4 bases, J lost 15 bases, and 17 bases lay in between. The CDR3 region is CASSPGQLGHLHF. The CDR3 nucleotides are TGTGCCAGCAGCCCCGGTCAGTTGGGACACCTCCACTTT.

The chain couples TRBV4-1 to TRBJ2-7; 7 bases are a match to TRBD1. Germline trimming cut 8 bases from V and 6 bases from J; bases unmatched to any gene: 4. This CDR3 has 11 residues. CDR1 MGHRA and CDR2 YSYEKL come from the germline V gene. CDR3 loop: CASGTVREQYF. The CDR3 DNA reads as TGCGCCAGCGGGACAGTCCGCGAGCAGTACTTC.

CDR3 coding DNA: TGTGCCACCAGCACGACAGGGAAGGGCTACACCTTC. Translation: CATSTTGKGYTF. The rearrangement links TRBV15 to TRBJ1-2, with 7 bases lining up with TRBD1. This CDR3 is built from 12 residues. Germline CDR1 and CDR2: LNHNV and YYDKDF (reference sequence). The V and J ends lost 4 bases and 8 bases, in that order; junction bases with no gene match: 4.

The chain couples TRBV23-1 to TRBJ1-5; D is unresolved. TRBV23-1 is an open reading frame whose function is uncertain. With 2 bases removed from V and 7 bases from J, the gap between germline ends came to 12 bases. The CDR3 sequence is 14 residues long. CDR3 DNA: TGCGCCAGCAGTCAAGGGTATCCGGCACAGCCCCAGCATTTT. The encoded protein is CASSQGYPAQPQHF.

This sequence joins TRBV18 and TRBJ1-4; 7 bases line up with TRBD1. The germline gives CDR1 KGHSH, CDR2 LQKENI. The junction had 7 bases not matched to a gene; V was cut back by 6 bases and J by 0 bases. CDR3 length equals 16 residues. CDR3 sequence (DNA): TGTGCCAGCTCGAGGACAGGCGGAGCAACTAATGAAAAACTGTTTTTT. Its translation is CASSRTGGATNEKLFF.

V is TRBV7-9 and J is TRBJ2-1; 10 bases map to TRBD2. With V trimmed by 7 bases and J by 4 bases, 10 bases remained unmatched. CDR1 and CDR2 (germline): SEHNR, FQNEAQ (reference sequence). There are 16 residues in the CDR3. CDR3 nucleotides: TGTGCCAGCACCTGGGCTAGCGGGGGAGAGTACAATGAGCAGTTCTTC. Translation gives CASTWASGGEYNEQFF.

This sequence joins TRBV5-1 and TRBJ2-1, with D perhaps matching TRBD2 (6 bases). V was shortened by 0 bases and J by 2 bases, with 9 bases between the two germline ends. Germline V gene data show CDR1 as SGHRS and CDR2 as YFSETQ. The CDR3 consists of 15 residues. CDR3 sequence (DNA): TGCGCCAGCAGCTTGGCCCTAGCGACCTACAATGAGCAGTTCTTC. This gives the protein CASSLALATYNEQFF.

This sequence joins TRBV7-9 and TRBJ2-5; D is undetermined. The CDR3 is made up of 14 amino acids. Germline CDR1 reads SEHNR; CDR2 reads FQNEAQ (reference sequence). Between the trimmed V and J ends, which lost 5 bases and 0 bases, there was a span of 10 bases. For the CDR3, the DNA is TGTGCCAGCAGCGTCGCTTCGTACCAAGAGACCCAGTACTTC. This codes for CASSVASYQETQYF.

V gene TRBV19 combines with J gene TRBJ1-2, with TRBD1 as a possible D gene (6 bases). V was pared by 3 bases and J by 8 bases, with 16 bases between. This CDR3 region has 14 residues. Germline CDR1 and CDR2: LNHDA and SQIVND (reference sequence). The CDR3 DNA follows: TGTGCCAGTAGTATTTGGGGGGGGCTAGAGGGCTACACCTTC. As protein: CASSIWGGLEGYTF.

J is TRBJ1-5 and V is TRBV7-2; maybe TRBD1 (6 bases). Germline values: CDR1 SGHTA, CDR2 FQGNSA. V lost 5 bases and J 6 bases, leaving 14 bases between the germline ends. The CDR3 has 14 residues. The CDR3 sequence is CASSPTGSAQPQHF. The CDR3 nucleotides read TGTGCCAGCAGCCCTACAGGGTCCGCTCAGCCCCAGCATTTT.

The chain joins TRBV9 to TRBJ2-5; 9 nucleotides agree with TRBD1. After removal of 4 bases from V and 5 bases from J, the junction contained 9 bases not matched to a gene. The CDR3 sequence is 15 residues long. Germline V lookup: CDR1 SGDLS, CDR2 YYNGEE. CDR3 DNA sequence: TGTGCCAGCAGCCAGGGACAGGGCGGCGCTGAGACCCAGTACTTC. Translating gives CASSQGQGGAETQYF.